Presented here are 10 T cell receptor beta chains from one specimen sequenced in a study of beta chain features in type 1 diabetes. As every portion of the isolated RNA was reverse transcribed, the sequencing read expressed TCRB transcripts. Clones were sequenced by immunoSEQ multiplex PCR, and TCRdb holds only the in-frame ones, with some missing. The profile covers some 900,000 clones, with about a sixth appearing a single time and 0.02% to 0.03% taken by the ten largest. Sequencing was carried out using naive CD4+ T cells from blood. The receptors here all came from a young woman in good health.

V usage is TRBV18 and J usage is TRBJ2-2; D not certain. The V and J ends lost 3 bases and 4 bases respectively, with 9 bases between them. The CDR3 covers 14 residues. Germline V CDR1 and CDR2: KGHSH, LQKENI. The CDR3 bases are TGTGCCAGCTCACCCCCTCGAATCACCGGGGAGCTGTTTTTT. Translating it yields CASSPPRITGELFF.

This clone has a handful of counts. This chain connects TRBV4-2 to TRBJ2-6; the D is unclear. The CDR3 extends over 14 amino acids. With 4 bases removed from V and 4 bases from J, the gap between germline ends came to 8 bases. Germline CDR1 is LGHNA and CDR2 is YNFKEQ. For the CDR3, the DNA is TGTGCCAGCAGCCCAGGCCAGGGGGCCAACGTCCTGACTTTC. This codes for CASSPGQGANVLTF.

In this sample, this clone turned up a few times. The chain joins TRBV7-8 to TRBJ2-3; possibly TRBD1 for D (5 bases). The V gene lost 1 base and the J gene lost 3 bases, with 20 bases spanning the gap. Germline V gives CDR1 SGHVS, CDR2 FQNEAQ. The CDR3 is 18 amino acids. The CDR3 bases are TGTGCCAGCAGCTTAGGTTTCGGCACTCATGGGGCTACAGATACGCAGTATTTT. Translation: CASSLGFGTHGATDTQYF.

Comments on this clone: Relative to the germline gene, one junction end is altered; a read error may explain this. The rearrangement joins TRBV4-2 to TRBJ2-7; possibly TRBD2 for D (6 bases). Germline lookup yields CDR1 LGHNA and CDR2 YNFKEQ. CDR3 length: 14 amino acids. CDR3 loop: CASSQVLANYEQYF. As DNA, the CDR3 is TGTGCCAGCAGCCAAGTTCTAGCGAACTACGAACAGTACTTC.

CDR3 region: CAITGPPRSTEAFF. In nucleotides, the CDR3 is TGTGCCATCACCGGGCCCCCCAGGTCCACTGAAGCTTTCTTT. This chain joins TRBV28 and TRBJ1-1; D is ambiguous. The CDR3 loop spans 14 amino acids. Germline CDR1 is MDHEN and CDR2 is SYDVKM. Trimming shortened V by 10 bases and J by 4 bases, and 19 bases separated the two germline ends.

This clone was seen a handful of times. CDR3 residues: CASSSGQGRNEQFF. CDR3 nucleotide sequence: TGTGCCAGCAGCTCTGGACAGGGGAGGAATGAGCAGTTCTTC. The rearrangement links TRBV7-9 to TRBJ2-1; 9 bases map to TRBD1. Looked up from germline, CDR1 is SEHNR and CDR2 is FQNEAQ (reference sequence). This CDR3 has 14 amino acids. V gave up 4 bases and J gave up 7 bases; unmatched junction bases: 5. Full variable domain (outside the CDR3, taken from reference TRBV7-9 and TRBJ2-1): DTGVSQNPRHKITKRGQNVTFRCDPISEHNRLYWYRQTLGQGPEFLTYFQNEAQLEKSRLLSDRFSAERPKGSFSTLEIQRTEQGDSAMYLCASSSGQGRNEQFFGPGTRLTVL.

In its sample, this clone was seen a few times. This chain links TRBV6-5 with TRBJ2-7; D is ambiguous. Germline-derived CDR1 and CDR2 are MNHEY and SVGAGI. Deletions cut 2 bases from V and 0 bases from J, with 11 bases between. This CDR3 region has 15 residues. The CDR3 spells CASSYRTGSSYEQYF. CDR3 nucleotides: TGTGCCAGCAGTTACCGGACCGGTAGCTCCTACGAGCAGTACTTC.

In its sample, this clone was seen a few times. Other DNA variants within this sample encode the same CDR3. This chain connects TRBV15 to TRBJ2-7; perhaps TRBD1 as D (6 bases). V lost 0 bases, J lost 4 bases, and 10 bases lay in between. The CDR3 is 14 residues long. Germline CDR1 and CDR2: LNHNV and YYDKDF (reference sequence). Written as DNA, the CDR3 is TGTGCCACCAGCAGAGATGGCAGGGGATACGAGCAGTACTTC. This sequence encodes CATSRDGRGYEQYF.

A few counts support this clone. The J gene is TRBJ2-1, the V gene TRBV28, with D possibly being TRBD2 (5 bases). Per germline, CDR1 MDHEN and CDR2 SYDVKM. V was shortened by 2 bases and J by 5 bases, with 7 bases between the two germline ends. The CDR3 has 13 residues. The CDR3 sequence: CASSLRGNNEQFF. DNA of the CDR3: TGTGCCAGCAGTTTACGGGGAAACAATGAGCAGTTCTTC.

The J gene is TRBJ2-1, the V gene TRBV2; perhaps TRBD2 as D (6 bases). Germline CDR1 reads SNHLY; CDR2 reads FYNNEI. Trimming removed 6 bases at V and 2 bases at J, with 11 bases between. This CDR3 contains 14 residues. This CDR3 reads CASRGTFTYNEQFF. The CDR3 DNA reads TGTGCCAGCAGGGGGACTTTTACCTACAATGAGCAGTTCTTC.